This entry lists 7 T cell receptor beta chains sequenced from one sample in a study of cytomegalovirus exposure and HLA in healthy donors. Sequencing was performed with immunoSEQ multiplex PCR; in TCRdb, only in-frame clones are kept and a portion is missing. The sample records about 200,000 clones, less than 90% being singletons. Sample: PBMCs. These receptors originate from a woman in her late teens or twenties in good health and CMV-seronegative.

The V gene is TRBV6-6, the J gene TRBJ1-5; TRBD1 agrees at 7 bases. From germline, CDR1 is MNHNY and CDR2 SVGAGI (reference sequence). V lost 6 bases, J lost 7 bases, and 9 bases stayed unmatched. The CDR3 covers 14 residues. CDR3 nucleotide sequence: TGTGCCAGCAGATTCCGACAGGGCCGACAGCCCCAGCATTTT. Encoded protein: CASRFRQGRQPQHF.

This chain links TRBV7-6 with TRBJ2-1; the match to TRBD2 covers 12 bases. With 5 bases clipped from V and 0 bases from J, the junction kept 11 bases outside the gene matches. Looked up from germline, CDR1 is SGHVS and CDR2 is FNYEAQ. The CDR3 length is 19 residues. The CDR3 DNA follows: TGTGCCAGCAGCGTCCATCGGACTAGCGGGGTGAGCTCCTACAATGAGCAGTTCTTC. Its protein is CASSVHRTSGVSSYNEQFF.

This rearrangement joins TRBV6-9 to TRBJ1-5; D remains ambiguous. Germline lookup yields CDR1 MNHGY and CDR2 SVAAGI. The CDR3 runs 11 residues. V dropped 6 bases and J dropped 5 bases, with 5 bases sitting between them. Here the CDR3 reads CASRVYQPQHF. In nucleotides, the CDR3 is TGTGCCAGCAGGGTGTATCAGCCCCAGCATTTT.

This sequence joins TRBV9 and TRBJ1-2; 7 bases line up with TRBD1. The CDR3 sequence is 15 residues long. The junction had 3 bases not matched to a gene; V was cut back by 0 bases and J by 1 base. Germline V gene data show CDR1 as SGDLS and CDR2 as YYNGEE. This CDR3 reads CASSVGAGGNYGYTF. The CDR3 nucleotides read TGTGCCAGCAGCGTAGGGGCAGGGGGTAACTATGGCTACACCTTC.

This clone was detected once. The chain uses TRBV2 and TRBJ1-1; D might be TRBD1 (5 bases). The ends were cut back, 7 bases at V and 4 bases at J, with 16 bases in the middle. The length of the CDR3 is 14 residues. The germline CDR1 and CDR2 sequences are SNHLY and FYNNEI. This chain's CDR3 is CASTKQVVSTEAFF. The CDR3 bases are TGTGCCAGCACCAAACAGGTGGTAAGCACTGAAGCTTTCTTT.

The genes are TRBV6-1 and TRBJ2-7, with D unclear. CDR3 size: 14 residues. Looked up from germline, CDR1 is MNHNS and CDR2 is SASEGT. V lost 2 bases, J lost 2 bases, and 10 bases lay in between. CDR3 nucleotide sequence: TGTGCCAGCAGTGAACAAAACACCCCCTACGAGCAGTACTTC. Protein sequence: CASSEQNTPYEQYF.

The V gene is TRBV28, the J gene TRBJ1-5, with TRBD1 as a possible D gene (5 bases). The CDR3 has 16 amino acids. Germline V CDR1 and CDR2: MDHEN, SYDVKM. V was trimmed by 1 base and J by 1 base, leaving 11 bases between them. The CDR3 protein is CASSLLGAQSNQPQHF. The DNA of the CDR3 is TGTGCCAGCAGTTTATTAGGGGCCCAAAGCAATCAGCCCCAGCATTTT. Variable domain in full (rest from reference TRBV28 and TRBJ1-5): DVKVTQSSRYLVKRTGEKVFLECVQDMDHENMFWYRQDPGLGLRLIYFSYDVKMKEKGDIPEGYSVSREKKERFSLILESASTNQTSMYLCASSLLGAQSNQPQHFGDGTRLSIL.